The clone carrying this TCR beta chain has just one count. Antigen specificity is unknown. Each CDR3 protein is one row after TCRdb ran MiXCR on the 5' RACE reads. Of about 520,000 distinct CDR3 sequences in the sample, roughly a fifth are singletons; the top ten hold roughly 0.9%. Germline V gene lookup returns CDR1 LGHNA and CDR2 YNFKEQ. The CDR3 has 16 amino acids. V was clipped by 5 bases and J by 4 bases; unmatched bases: 9. This specimen comes from a study of identical twins. Study-wide findings and caveats: Conclusions were based on cross-sectional statistical analysis, without following the same donors. With beta out-of-frame sequences, excess sharing by twins was weaker.

The same data also went into a second study, on T cells expressing NK-cell markers. That work contributes: One of the eight sequenced donors was seronegative, whereas the other seven were HCMV-seropositive.

V is TRBV4-2 and J is TRBJ2-3, with 10 bases that match TRBD2. This clonotype originated in a woman aged 18-35 years in good health. Sequencing input: CD4+ T cells sorted from blood. The CDR3 DNA is TGTGCCAGCAGCTACACCGGGACTAGCGCCTCAGATACGCAGTATTTT. Residues: CASSYTGTSASDTQYF.